This record concerns one T cell receptor beta chain sequence. The antigen remains unidentified. Germline V gives CDR1 MNHEY, CDR2 SMNVEV (reference sequence). V shed 3 bases and J shed 6 bases, with 15 bases lying between them. This CDR3 has 15 residues. This entry is derived from a study of cytomegalovirus exposure and HLA in healthy donors. Study results and caveats: In a later analysis, TCR association rates varied by HLA locus: DRB1 most, HLA-C fewest. Later analysis indicated greater clonal expansion among HLA-associated TCR beta chains than among equally common other chains. A later analysis linked about 17,000 TCR beta sequences to HLA alleles at 0.05 false discovery rate. Presence/absence analysis assumed near-uniform sequencing depth across donors.

PCR employed 60 Vbeta and 13 Jbeta primers. The method was immunoSEQ multiplex PCR; TCRdb's version includes in-frame clones alone and lacks a portion of them. The table lists 150,000 to 200,000 clones, about 80% of them singletons. V and J are TRBV27 and TRBJ2-1; possible D gene TRBD2, 6 bases. The receptor's source is a woman in her thirties or forties in good health and CMV-seronegative. The sample consisted of PBMCs. The CDR3 coding sequence is TGTGCCAGCAGTTTGGGACGGGAGCGGTTCAATGAGCAGTTCTTC. Translation: CASSLGRERFNEQFF.